This T cell receptor beta chain was sequenced in a study of T-cell reconstitution after alpha-beta-depleted transplantation in children. The CDR3 totals 15 residues. Trimming removed 4 bases at V and 3 bases at J, with 13 bases between. The authors prepared the TCRbeta library with unique molecular identifiers. TCRdb re-analysed the PCR reads in MiXCR, keeping a single row per CDR3 protein. The table lists just under 550,000 distinct CDR3 sequences, approximately 20% of them singletons. This specimen was PBMCs from the stem cell graft donor, taken from the stem cell graft. The source is a human donor who donated a stem cell graft to a child with acute lymphoblastic leukemia. J is TRBJ1-3 and V is TRBV12-3 or TRBV12-4; tentative D call: TRBD1 (6 bases). The CDR3 nucleotides read TGTGCCAGCAGTTCCGGCAGGGGATATGGAAACACCATATATTTT. Translating it yields CASSSGRGYGNTIYF.